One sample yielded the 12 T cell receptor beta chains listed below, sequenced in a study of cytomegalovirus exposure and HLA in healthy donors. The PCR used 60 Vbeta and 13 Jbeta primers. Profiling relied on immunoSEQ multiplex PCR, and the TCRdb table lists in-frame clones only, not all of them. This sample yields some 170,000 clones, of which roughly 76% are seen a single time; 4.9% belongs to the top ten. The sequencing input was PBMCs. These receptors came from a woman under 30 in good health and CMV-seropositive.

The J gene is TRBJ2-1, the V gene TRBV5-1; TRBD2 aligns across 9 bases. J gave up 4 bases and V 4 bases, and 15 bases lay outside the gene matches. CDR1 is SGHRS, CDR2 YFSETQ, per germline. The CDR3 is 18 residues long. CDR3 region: CASSPRAGGPAGYNEQFF. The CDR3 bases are TGCGCCAGCAGCCCGCGGGCGGGGGGGCCGGCGGGATACAATGAGCAGTTCTTC. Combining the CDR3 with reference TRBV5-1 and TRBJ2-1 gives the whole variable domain KAGVTQTPRYLIKTRGQQVTLSCSPISGHRSVSWYQQTPGQGLQFLFEYFSETQRNKGNFPGRFSGRQFSNSRSEMNVSTLELGDSALYLCASSPRAGGPAGYNEQFFGPGTRLTVL.

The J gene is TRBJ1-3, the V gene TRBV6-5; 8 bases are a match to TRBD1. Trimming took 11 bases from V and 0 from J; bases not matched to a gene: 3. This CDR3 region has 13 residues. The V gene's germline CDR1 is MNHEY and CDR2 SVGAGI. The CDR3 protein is CAATGGSGNTIYF. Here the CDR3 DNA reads TGTGCCGCAACAGGGGGCTCTGGAAACACCATATATTTT.

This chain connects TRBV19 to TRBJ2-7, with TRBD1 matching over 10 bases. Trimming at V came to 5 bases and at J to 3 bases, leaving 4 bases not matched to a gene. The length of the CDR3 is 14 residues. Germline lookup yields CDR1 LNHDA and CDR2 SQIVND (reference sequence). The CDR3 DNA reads TGTGCCAGTAGTGGACAGGGGGGCGACTACGAGCAGTACTTC. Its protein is CASSGQGGDYEQYF.

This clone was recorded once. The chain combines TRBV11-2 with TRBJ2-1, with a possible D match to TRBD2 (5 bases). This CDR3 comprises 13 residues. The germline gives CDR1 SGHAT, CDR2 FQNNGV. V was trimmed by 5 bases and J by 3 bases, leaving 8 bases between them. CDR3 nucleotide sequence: TGTGCCAGCAGCCGGGGAAACTACAATGAGCAGTTCTTC. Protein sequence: CASSRGNYNEQFF.

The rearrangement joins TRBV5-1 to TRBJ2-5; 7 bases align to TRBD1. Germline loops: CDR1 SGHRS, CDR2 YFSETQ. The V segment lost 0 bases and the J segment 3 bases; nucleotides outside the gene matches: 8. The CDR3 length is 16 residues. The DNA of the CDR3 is TGCGCCAGCAGCTTGGTAACGGGACAGTCTAAAGAGACCCAGTACTTC. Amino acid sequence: CASSLVTGQSKETQYF.

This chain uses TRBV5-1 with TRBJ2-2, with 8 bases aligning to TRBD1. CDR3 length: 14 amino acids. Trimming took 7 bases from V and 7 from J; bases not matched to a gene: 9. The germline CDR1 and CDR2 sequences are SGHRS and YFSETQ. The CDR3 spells CASGGQGAGGELFF. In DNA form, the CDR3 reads TGCGCCAGCGGGGGGCAGGGGGCGGGCGGGGAGCTGTTTTTT.

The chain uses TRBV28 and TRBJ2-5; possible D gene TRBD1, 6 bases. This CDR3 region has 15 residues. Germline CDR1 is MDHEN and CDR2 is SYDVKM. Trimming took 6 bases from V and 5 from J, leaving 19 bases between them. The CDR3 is CASSHHRQVRETQYF. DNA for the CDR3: TGTGCCAGCAGCCACCACAGACAGGTTCGGGAGACCCAGTACTTC.

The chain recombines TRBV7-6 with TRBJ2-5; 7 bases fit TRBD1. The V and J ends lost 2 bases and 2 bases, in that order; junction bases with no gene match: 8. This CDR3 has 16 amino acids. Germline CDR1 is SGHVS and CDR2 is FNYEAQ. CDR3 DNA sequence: TGTGCCAGCAGCTTAATAGGGACAGAGGGTCAAGAGACCCAGTACTTC. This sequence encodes CASSLIGTEGQETQYF.

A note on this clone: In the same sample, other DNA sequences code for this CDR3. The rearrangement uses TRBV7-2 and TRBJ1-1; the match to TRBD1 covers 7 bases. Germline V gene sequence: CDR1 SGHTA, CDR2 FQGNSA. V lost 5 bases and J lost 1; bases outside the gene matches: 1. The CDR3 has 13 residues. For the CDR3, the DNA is TGTGCCAGCAGCCGGGACAGGAACACTGAAGCTTTCTTT. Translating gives CASSRDRNTEAFF.

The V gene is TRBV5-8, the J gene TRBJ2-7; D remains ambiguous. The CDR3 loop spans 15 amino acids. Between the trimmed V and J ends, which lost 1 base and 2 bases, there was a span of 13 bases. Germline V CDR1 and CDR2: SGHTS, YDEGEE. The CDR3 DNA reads TGTGCCAGCAGCTTGTCTGGCAGGAACCCCTACGAGCAGTACTTC. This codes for CASSLSGRNPYEQYF. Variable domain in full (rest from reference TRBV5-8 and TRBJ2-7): EAGVTQSPTHLIKTRGQQATLRCSPISGHTSVYWYQQALGLGLQFLLWYDEGEERNRGNFPPRFSGRQFPNYSSELNVNALELEDSALYLCASSLSGRNPYEQYFGPGTRLTVT.

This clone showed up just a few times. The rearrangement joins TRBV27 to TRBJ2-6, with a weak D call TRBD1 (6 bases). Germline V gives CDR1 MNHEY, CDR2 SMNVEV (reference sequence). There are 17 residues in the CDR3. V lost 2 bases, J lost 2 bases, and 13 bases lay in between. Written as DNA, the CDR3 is TGTGCCAGCAGTTTAAAGACAGGAGGTACTGGGGCCAACGTCCTGACTTTC. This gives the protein CASSLKTGGTGANVLTF.

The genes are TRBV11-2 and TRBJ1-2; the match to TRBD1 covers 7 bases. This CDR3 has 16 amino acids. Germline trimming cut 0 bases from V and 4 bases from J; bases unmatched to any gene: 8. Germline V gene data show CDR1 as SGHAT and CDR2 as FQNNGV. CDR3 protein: CASSLESWTGIYGYTF. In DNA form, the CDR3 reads TGTGCCAGCAGCTTAGAGAGTTGGACAGGTATCTATGGCTACACCTTC.